The present TCR beta chain was sequenced within a study of Ad26.COV2.S vaccination and SARS-CoV-2 variants (dated by TCRdb to about 2021). Context from the whole study: Vaccine-arm donors were drawn from COV1001, a multicentre, randomized, double-blind, placebo-controlled phase I-IIa trial of Ad26.COV2.S in healthy adults. Ad26.COV2.S was administered intramuscularly at 5 x 10^10 or 1 x 10^11 viral particles, either as a single shot or as two shots given 56 days apart. Participants in the trial were split at random into five groups of five each, receiving low-dose or high-dose Ad26.COV2.S once or twice, or else placebo on both occasions. The TCR-sequenced set comprised around 30 samples: about 19 Ad26.COV2.S vaccine recipients, 5 placebo recipients and 8 SARS-CoV-2 convalescent individuals. The specificity and breadth of SARS-CoV-2-reactive T cell receptors after Ad26.COV2.S vaccination were assessed by TCRbeta repertoire sequencing. Investigators did not know the trial group allocation while performing experiments and assessing outcomes.

Overall results and qualifications from the work: According to the authors, total T cell responses may have been underestimated by the TCR breadth and depth analyses. After vaccination, substantial breadth of spike-specific CD8+ and CD4+ T cell responses was reported. Spike-specific TCR breadth was higher in Ad26.COV2.S recipients than in placebo recipients (P = 0.0014). Vaccine and placebo recipients had comparable non-spike TCR breadth, which fits with the vaccine containing only spike. The study was not powered for comparison of responses between vaccine doses or regimens.

Its CDR3 holds 15 amino acids, cysteine through phenylalanine. Only CDR3 DNA is held: 45 bases, read in frame from base 1. The CDR1 and CDR2 encoded by the germline V gene are LGHNA and YSLEER. The germline V end is reduced by 4 bases and the J end by 5 bases; junction bases left unmatched: 9. The treatment or condition label, as the study defines it: some 20 received Ad26.COV2.S at low or high dose, single or two shots; 5 received placebo; per-sample allocation not given. Repertoires of vaccine and placebo recipients were sequenced from samples collected on day 63 after the first injection. Cohort 1b enrolled 25 adults aged 18-55 years at a single site in Boston, USA, between 29 July and 7 August 2020. Ad26.COV2.S was a replication-incompetent adenovirus type 26 vector that expressed a prefusion-stabilized SARS-CoV-2 spike protein derived from the original Wuhan strain. About this clone itself: Its specific antigen is unknown. Per-nucleotide qualities are absent, and no much larger clonotype sits a single base away.

The immunoSEQ Assay was the method used to sequence TCRbeta CDR3 regions. After extraction, genomic DNA underwent amplification by bias-controlled multiplex PCR, followed by high-throughput sequencing. Regarding the original processing steps: To quantify the absolute abundance of every unique TCRbeta CDR3 region, sequences were collapsed and filtered. Usable DNA was measured by amplifying reference genes present in all nucleated cells, and TCRbeta template counts were normalized to that usable DNA to estimate T cell fraction. Repertoire TCRs were annotated as SARS-CoV-2-specific by exact matching of V gene, CDR3 amino acid sequence and J gene to a known reactive TCR set. The reference SARS-CoV-2 TCR set was obtained from MIRA and was filtered for enrichment in COVID-19-positive ImmuneCODE repertoires, whereby public or cross-reactive TCRs were removed. Using the MIRA antigens, annotated TCRs were further analysed by specific ORF or by position within an ORF. Breadth was defined as the number of annotated unique rearrangements divided by the total number of unique productive rearrangements, and depth was defined as the summed frequency of the annotated unique rearrangements. TCR breadth was compared between groups using two-sided Wilcoxon rank-sum tests. This is the immuneACCESS table as TCRdb keeps it, with only in-frame sequences that have V and J called. A part of the clones is gone; compared with another copy, unresolved V genes explain less than half, and the rest is unexplained. V and J calls and clone size are those listed in that table; D and trimming were worked out from the DNA. In this sample the table shows 300,000 to 350,000 clones, 75% to 90% of which occur a single time. Of the sample, about 10% falls within the top ten clones.

The clonotype comes from a person between 18 and 59 years old who received the Ad26.COV2.S COVID-19 vaccine or a placebo. Source: peripheral blood, taken in a trial of Ad26.COV2.S vaccine versus placebo. The rearranged segments are TRBV4-3 and TRBJ2-5; 8 bases in between match TRBD2. The nucleotides read TGCGCCAGCAGCCCCCTAGCGGGCCCCCAGGAGACCCAGTACTTC. The resulting protein is CASSPLAGPQETQYF.